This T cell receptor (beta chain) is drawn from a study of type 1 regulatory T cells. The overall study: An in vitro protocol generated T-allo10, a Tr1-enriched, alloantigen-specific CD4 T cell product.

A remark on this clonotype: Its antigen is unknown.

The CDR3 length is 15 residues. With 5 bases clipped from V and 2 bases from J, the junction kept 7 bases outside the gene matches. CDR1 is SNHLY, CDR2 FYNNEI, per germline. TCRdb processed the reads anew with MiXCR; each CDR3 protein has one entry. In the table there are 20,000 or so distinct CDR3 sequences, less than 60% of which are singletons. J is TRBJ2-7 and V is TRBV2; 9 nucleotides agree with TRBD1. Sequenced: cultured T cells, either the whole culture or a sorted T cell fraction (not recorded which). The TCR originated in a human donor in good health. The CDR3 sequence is CASSPGQGNTYEQYF. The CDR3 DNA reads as TGTGCCAGCAGTCCGGGACAGGGAAATACCTACGAGCAGTACTTC.